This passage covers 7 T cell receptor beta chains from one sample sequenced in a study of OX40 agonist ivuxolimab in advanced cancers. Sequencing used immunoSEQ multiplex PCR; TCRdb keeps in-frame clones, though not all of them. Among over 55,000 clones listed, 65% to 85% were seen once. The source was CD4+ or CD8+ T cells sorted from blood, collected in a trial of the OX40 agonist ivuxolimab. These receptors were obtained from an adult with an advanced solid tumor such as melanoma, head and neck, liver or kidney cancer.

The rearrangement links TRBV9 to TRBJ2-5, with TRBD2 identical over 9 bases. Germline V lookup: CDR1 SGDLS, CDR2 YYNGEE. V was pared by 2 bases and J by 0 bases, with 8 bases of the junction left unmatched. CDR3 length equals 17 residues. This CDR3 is CASSVFGSGGYQETQYF. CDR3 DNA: TGTGCCAGCAGCGTCTTTGGTAGCGGGGGATACCAAGAGACCCAGTACTTC.

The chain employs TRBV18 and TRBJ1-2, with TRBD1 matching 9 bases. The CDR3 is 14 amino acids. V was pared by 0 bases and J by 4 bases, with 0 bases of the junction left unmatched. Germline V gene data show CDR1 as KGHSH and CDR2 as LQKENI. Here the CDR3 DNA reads TGTGCCAGCTCACCACCGACAGGGGGCTATGGCTACACCTTC. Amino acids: CASSPPTGGYGYTF.

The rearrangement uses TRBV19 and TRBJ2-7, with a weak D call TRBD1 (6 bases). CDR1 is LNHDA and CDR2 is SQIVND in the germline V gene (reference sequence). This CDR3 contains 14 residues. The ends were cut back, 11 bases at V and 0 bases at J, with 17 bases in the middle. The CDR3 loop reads CAGVPTGSSYEQYF. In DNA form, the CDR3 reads TGTGCCGGAGTTCCTACAGGGAGCTCCTACGAGCAGTACTTC.

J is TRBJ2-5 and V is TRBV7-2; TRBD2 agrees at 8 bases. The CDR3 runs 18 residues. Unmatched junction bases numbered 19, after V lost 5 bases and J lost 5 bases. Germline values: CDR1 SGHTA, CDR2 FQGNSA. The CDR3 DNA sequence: TGTGCCAGCAGCCGAACGTCGAACTGGAGGTCGGGAGGGGAGACCCAGTACTTC. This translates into CASSRTSNWRSGGETQYF. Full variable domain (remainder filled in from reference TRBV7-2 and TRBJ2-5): GAGVSQSPSNKVTEKGKDVELRCDPISGHTALYWYRQSLGQGLEFLIYFQGNSAPDKSGLPSDRFSAERTGGSVSTLTIQRTQQEDSAVYLCASSRTSNWRSGGETQYFGPGTRLLVL.

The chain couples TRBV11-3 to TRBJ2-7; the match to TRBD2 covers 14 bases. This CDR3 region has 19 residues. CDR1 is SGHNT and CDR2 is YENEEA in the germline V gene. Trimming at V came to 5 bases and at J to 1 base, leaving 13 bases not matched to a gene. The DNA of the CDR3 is TGTGCCAGCAGCGGCTGGACTAGCGGGGGGCCTAAAACGTCCTACGAGCAGTACGTC. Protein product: CASSGWTSGGPKTSYEQYV.

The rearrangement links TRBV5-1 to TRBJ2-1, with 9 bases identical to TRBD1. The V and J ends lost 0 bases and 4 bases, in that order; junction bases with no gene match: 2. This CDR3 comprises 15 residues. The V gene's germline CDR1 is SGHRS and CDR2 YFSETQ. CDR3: CASSLDGTGYNEQFF. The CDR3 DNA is TGCGCCAGCAGCTTGGATGGGACAGGGTACAATGAGCAGTTCTTC.

The CDR3 sequence is CASSQTRSEDTQYF. The CDR3 coding sequence is TGTGCCAGTAGTCAAACTAGGTCCGAAGATACGCAGTATTTT. The chain recombines TRBV19 with TRBJ2-3; TRBD2 is a possible D gene (5 bases). The V end was cut by 5 bases, the J end by 5 bases, with 14 bases between. The germline V gene encodes CDR1 LNHDA and CDR2 SQIVND (reference sequence). The CDR3 runs 14 residues. The entire variable domain, with the rest obtained from reference TRBV19 and TRBJ2-3, is as follows: DGGITQSPKYLFRKEGQNVTLSCEQNLNHDAMYWYRQDPGQGLRLIYYSQIVNDFQKGDIAEGYSVSREKKESFPLTVTSAQKNPTAFYLCASSQTRSEDTQYFGPGTRLTVL.